The clone carrying this T cell receptor beta chain was seen just once. What it binds is unknown. Using a J-beta primer mix together with a sample-barcoded 5' primer, a second PCR was run for about 7 to 12 cycles. TCRdb reprocessed the 5' RACE reads via MiXCR and lists one record per CDR3 protein. The sample carries around 1.5 million distinct CDR3 sequences, roughly 32% recorded once. The sample is drawn from a study of blood T cells in healthy people across ages. Study results and limitations: CMV infection status of these donors was not known.

CDR1 and CDR2 (germline): MGHDK, SYGVNS. The CDR3 is made up of 16 amino acids. The V and J ends lost 1 base and 4 bases respectively, with 13 bases between them. Sequencing was done on a sample of blood. This receptor was taken from a woman younger than 45 in good health. The gene calls are TRBV25-1 and TRBJ2-2; D uncertain. The CDR3 DNA reads TGTGCCAGCAGTGAATGGTCGAGTGGTCTCACCGGGGAGCTGTTTTTT. It is translated as CASSEWSSGLTGELFF.